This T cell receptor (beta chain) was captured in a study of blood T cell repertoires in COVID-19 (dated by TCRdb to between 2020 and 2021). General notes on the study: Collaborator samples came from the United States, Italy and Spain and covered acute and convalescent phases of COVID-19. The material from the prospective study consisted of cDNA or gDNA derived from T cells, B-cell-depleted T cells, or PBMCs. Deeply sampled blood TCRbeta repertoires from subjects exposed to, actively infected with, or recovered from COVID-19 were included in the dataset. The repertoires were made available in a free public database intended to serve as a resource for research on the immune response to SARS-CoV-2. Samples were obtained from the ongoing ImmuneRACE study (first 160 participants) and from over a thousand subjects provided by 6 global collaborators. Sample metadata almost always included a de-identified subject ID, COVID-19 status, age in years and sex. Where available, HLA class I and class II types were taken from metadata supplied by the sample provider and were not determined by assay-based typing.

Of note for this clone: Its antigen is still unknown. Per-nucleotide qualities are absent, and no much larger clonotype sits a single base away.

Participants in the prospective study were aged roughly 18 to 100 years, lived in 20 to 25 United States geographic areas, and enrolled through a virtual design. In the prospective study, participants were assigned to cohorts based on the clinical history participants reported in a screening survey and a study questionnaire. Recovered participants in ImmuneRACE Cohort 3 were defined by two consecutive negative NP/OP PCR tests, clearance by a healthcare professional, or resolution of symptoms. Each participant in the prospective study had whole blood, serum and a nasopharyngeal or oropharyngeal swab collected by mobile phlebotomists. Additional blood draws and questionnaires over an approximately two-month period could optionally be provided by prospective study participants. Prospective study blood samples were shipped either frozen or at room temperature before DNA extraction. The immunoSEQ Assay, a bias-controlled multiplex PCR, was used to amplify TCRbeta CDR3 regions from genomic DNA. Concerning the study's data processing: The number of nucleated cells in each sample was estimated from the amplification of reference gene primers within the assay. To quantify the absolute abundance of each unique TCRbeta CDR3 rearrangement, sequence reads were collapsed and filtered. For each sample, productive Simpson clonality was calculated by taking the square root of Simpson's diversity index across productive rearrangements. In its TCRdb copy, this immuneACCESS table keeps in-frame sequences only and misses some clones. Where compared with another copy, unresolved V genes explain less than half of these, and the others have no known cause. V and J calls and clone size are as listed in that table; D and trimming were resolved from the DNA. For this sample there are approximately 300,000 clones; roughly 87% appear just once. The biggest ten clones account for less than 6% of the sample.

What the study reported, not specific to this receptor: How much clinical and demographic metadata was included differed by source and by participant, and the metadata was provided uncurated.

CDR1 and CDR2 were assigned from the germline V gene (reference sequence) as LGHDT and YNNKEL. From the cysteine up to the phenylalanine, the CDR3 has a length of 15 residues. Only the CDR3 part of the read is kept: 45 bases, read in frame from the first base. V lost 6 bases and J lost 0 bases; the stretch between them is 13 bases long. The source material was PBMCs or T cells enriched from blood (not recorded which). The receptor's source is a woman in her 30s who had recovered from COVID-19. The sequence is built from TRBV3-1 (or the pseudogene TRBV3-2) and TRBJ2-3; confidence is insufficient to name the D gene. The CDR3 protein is CASSRLILSTDTQYF. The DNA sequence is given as TGTGCCAGCAGTCGACTTATCTTAAGCACAGATACGCAGTATTTT.